Here is one T cell receptor beta chain with its context. Some clones are missing from TCRdb's copy, which holds only in-frame ones; the method was immunoSEQ multiplex PCR. The sample includes approximately 81,000 clones, 81% of them seen just once. With 1 base clipped from V and 8 bases from J, the junction kept 3 bases outside the gene matches. There are 14 residues in the CDR3. Per germline, CDR1 MNHNS and CDR2 SASEGT. The entry originates in a study of technical replicates of blood from several donors. The rearrangement joins TRBV6-1 to TRBJ1-4; 8 nucleotides line up with TRBD1. Sequenced sample: PBMCs. This receptor was identified in a human donor in good health. Some clones in this sample may be carry-over from other donors' samples. The CDR3 coding sequence is TGTGCCAGCAGTGAAGGGACAGGGAGGGAAAAACTGTTTTTT. It translates to CASSEGTGREKLFF.